The 32 T cell receptor beta chains given below trace back to one sample, sequenced in a study of T-cell memory formation after mild COVID-19. TCRdb re-called the 5' RACE reads through MiXCR, storing one row per CDR3 protein. This sample carries 35,000 to 50,000 distinct CDR3 sequences, 8% to 10% of them seen once, and the ten largest clones take around 11%. Input material: PBMCs or a T cell subset sorted from them (not recorded which). The receptors originated from an adult woman who had mild COVID-19 (a few samples of this study predate the infection). Cell type and time point are not known.

This chain uses TRBV5-1 with TRBJ1-1; D perhaps matches TRBD1 (6 bases). V gave up 0 bases and J gave up 3 bases, with 18 bases separating them. Germline-derived CDR1 and CDR2 are SGHRS and YFSETQ. The CDR3 length is 17 residues. In DNA form, the CDR3 reads TGCGCCAGCAGCTTGGGTGGATCGGGGGGCTGGCACACTGAAGCTTTCTTT. As protein: CASSLGGSGGWHTEAFF.

This clonotype was counted between two and nine times. The V and J genes are TRBV2 and TRBJ2-5; unclear D gene. Germline loops: CDR1 SNHLY, CDR2 FYNNEI. The CDR3 spans 12 residues. Between the trimmed V and J ends, which lost 4 bases and 5 bases, there was a span of 8 bases. The CDR3 DNA follows: TGTGCCAGCAGTGCAGAAGGGGAGACCCAGTACTTC. Residues: CASSAEGETQYF.

This clonotype was recorded many times. The rearrangement uses TRBV7-9 and TRBJ1-1; TRBD1 might be the D (5 bases). The CDR3 sequence is 15 residues long. V lost 3 bases and J 4 bases, leaving 15 bases between the germline ends. Germline V lookup: CDR1 SEHNR, CDR2 FQNEAQ (reference sequence). The CDR3 loop reads CASSFSGTRGTEAFF. The CDR3 DNA follows: TGTGCCAGCAGCTTTTCCGGGACCCGCGGCACTGAAGCTTTCTTT.

The rearrangement links TRBV5-1 to TRBJ2-3; D ambiguous. This CDR3 is 15 amino acids long. The germline CDR1 and CDR2 sequences are SGHRS and YFSETQ. The germline V and J ends were trimmed by 5 bases and 1 base, with 14 bases remaining between them. The chain's CDR3 is CASRPEEAGTDTQYF. In DNA form, the CDR3 reads TGCGCCAGCAGACCAGAGGAAGCTGGCACAGATACGCAGTATTTT.

The CDR3 loop reads CATSDPGRVSTDTQYF. As DNA, the CDR3 is TGTGCCACCAGTGATCCCGGGAGGGTTAGTACAGATACGCAGTATTTT. The chain links TRBV24-1 to TRBJ2-3; 8 bases are a match to TRBD2. The germline gives CDR1 KGHDR, CDR2 SFDVKD. V was pared by 3 bases and J by 3 bases, with 7 bases of the junction left unmatched. The CDR3 contains 16 residues.

V is TRBV20-1 and J is TRBJ2-7, with TRBD2 matching over 10 bases. V gave up 6 bases and J gave up 4 bases; unmatched junction bases: 15. This CDR3 is 16 amino acids long. Germline V gene sequence: CDR1 DFQATT, CDR2 SNEGSKA (reference sequence). In DNA, the CDR3 is TGCAGTGCGCCCCGGGGAAGCGGGGGGGGAAAGTACGAGCAGTACTTC. Encoded protein: CSAPRGSGGGKYEQYF.

The rearrangement joins TRBV12-3 or TRBV12-4 to TRBJ2-5, with D unclear. The CDR3 consists of 12 residues. V was clipped by 2 bases and J by 3 bases, with 4 bases between them. The CDR3: CASSLMEETQYF. For the CDR3, the DNA is TGTGCCAGCAGTTTAATGGAAGAGACCCAGTACTTC.

This clonotype was counted at least ten times. The chain joins TRBV6-4 to TRBJ2-1; 10 nucleotides match TRBD1. V shed 6 bases and J 7 bases; nucleotides not matched to a gene: 6. The CDR3 spans 14 residues. Germline CDR1 is MRHNA and CDR2 is SNTAGT. In nucleotides, the CDR3 is TGTGCCAGCAGAGAAGGGACAGGGGCGAATGAGCAGTTCTTC. It translates to CASREGTGANEQFF.

This clonotype has a handful of counts. This chain links TRBV15 with TRBJ2-5, with a weak D call TRBD1 (6 bases). There are 16 residues in the CDR3. Trimming took 4 bases from V and 1 from J, leaving 16 bases between them. Germline V gene sequence: CDR1 LNHNV, CDR2 YYDKDF (reference sequence). CDR3 region: CATSTILSRGQETQYF. The CDR3 DNA sequence: TGTGCCACCAGCACCATACTAAGCAGGGGCCAAGAGACCCAGTACTTC.

The J gene is TRBJ2-5, the V gene TRBV6-1, with 8 bases lining up with TRBD1. With 7 bases clipped from V and 6 bases from J, the junction kept 16 bases outside the gene matches. CDR1 and CDR2 from the germline V gene are MNHNS and SASEGT. There are 16 residues in the CDR3. Here the CDR3 DNA reads TGTGCCAGCAAAGAAACCAGGGGGCAACCGATAAAGACCCAGTACTTC. It yields the protein CASKETRGQPIKTQYF.

In this sample, this clonotype turned up a few times. V usage is TRBV5-1 and J usage is TRBJ2-1; 11 nucleotides line up with TRBD2. The CDR3 is made up of 16 amino acids. CDR1 and CDR2 (germline): SGHRS, YFSETQ. V gave up 4 bases and J gave up 2 bases; unmatched junction bases: 5. CDR3 sequence reads: CASSITSGSTYNEQFF. The CDR3 DNA follows: TGCGCCAGCAGCATTACTAGCGGGAGCACCTACAATGAGCAGTTCTTC. The variable domain in full, with the rest retrieved from reference TRBV5-1 and TRBJ2-1, is KAGVTQTPRYLIKTRGQQVTLSCSPISGHRSVSWYQQTPGQGLQFLFEYFSETQRNKGNFPGRFSGRQFSNSRSEMNVSTLELGDSALYLCASSITSGSTYNEQFFGPGTRLTVL.

This clonotype was counted only a few times. The J gene is TRBJ1-2, the V gene TRBV18, with TRBD1 as a possible D gene (5 bases). The V end was cut by 3 bases, the J end by 7 bases, with 18 bases between. Germline-derived CDR1 and CDR2 are KGHSH and LQKENI. CDR3 length: 15 amino acids. The CDR3 nucleotides are TGTGCCAGCTCACCCCCAGCAGGGAGGGTATCTGGCTACACCTTC. Translated: CASSPPAGRVSGYTF.

DNA of the CDR3: TGTGCCAGCTGGGACAGGGAATTTTCGAACACCGGGGAGCTGTTTTTT. Protein product: CASWDREFSNTGELFF. V gene TRBV18 combines with J gene TRBJ2-2; 9 positions agree with TRBD1. Germline lookup yields CDR1 KGHSH and CDR2 LQKENI. CDR3 length: 16 residues. V lost 7 bases, J lost 0 bases, and 6 bases stayed unmatched.

This clonotype was detected many times. J is TRBJ2-3 and V is TRBV12-3 or TRBV12-4; 7 nucleotides match TRBD1. Trimming took 3 bases from V and 2 from J; bases not matched to a gene: 2. The CDR3 runs to 14 residues. For the CDR3, the DNA is TGTGCCAGCAGTTTCGGACAGGCCACAGATACGCAGTATTTT. It specifies CASSFGQATDTQYF.

This sequence joins TRBV4-1 and TRBJ1-1; D is uncertain. The germline gives CDR1 MGHRA, CDR2 YSYEKL. Trimming cost V 0 bases and J 3 bases, with 14 bases left between them. The CDR3 has 16 amino acids. CDR3 nucleotide sequence: TGCGCCAGCAGCCAAGAAAAGCAGAGTAGGGACACTGAAGCTTTCTTT. Protein product: CASSQEKQSRDTEAFF.

This clonotype appeared a few times. The rearrangement uses TRBV28 and TRBJ2-7; D might be TRBD2 (6 bases). Germline V gene lookup returns CDR1 MDHEN and CDR2 SYDVKM. With 6 bases removed from V and 5 bases from J, the gap between germline ends came to 17 bases. This CDR3 is 14 amino acids long. CDR3 in amino acids: CASRSPGLFDEQYF. DNA for the CDR3: TGTGCCAGCAGATCCCCGGGACTTTTCGACGAGCAGTACTTC.

This clonotype showed up many times. The rearrangement links TRBV27 to TRBJ2-2; D not resolved. This CDR3 spans 12 amino acids. The V gene lost 6 bases and the J gene lost 8 bases, with 10 bases spanning the gap. CDR1 MNHEY and CDR2 SMNVEV come from the germline V gene (reference sequence). The CDR3 DNA follows: TGTGCCAGCAGACACCCCCCAGGGGAGCTGTTTTTT. Translation: CASRHPPGELFF.

Only a few counts were recorded for this clonotype. The chain is built from TRBV28 and TRBJ2-5; no clear D. The CDR3 spans 13 residues. V lost 8 bases to trimming and J lost 5 bases, with 15 bases between them. Germline V CDR1 and CDR2: MDHEN, SYDVKM. CDR3 protein: CASLKRPAETQYF. The CDR3 DNA is TGTGCCAGCTTAAAAAGGCCGGCGGAGACCCAGTACTTC.

This clonotype was seen a handful of times. The rearrangement joins TRBV5-1 to TRBJ2-7, with D perhaps matching TRBD1 or TRBD2 (5 bases each). Trimming took off 4 bases at V and 4 bases at J, with 15 bases between the two ends. Germline V gene lookup returns CDR1 SGHRS and CDR2 YFSETQ. This CDR3 spans 14 amino acids. The CDR3 spells CASSRDGLSYEQYF. Here the CDR3 DNA reads TGCGCCAGCAGCCGGGACGGACTGTCGTACGAGCAGTACTTC.

V and J are TRBV20-1 and TRBJ2-4, with D unclear. Germline V CDR1 and CDR2: DFQATT, SNEGSKA (reference sequence). This CDR3 comprises 13 residues. Trimming pared 6 bases from V and 2 bases from J, leaving 11 bases between. The CDR3, as DNA: TGCAGTGCCAGAAGAGACTCCAAAAACATTCAGTACTTC. As protein: CSARRDSKNIQYF.

This clonotype was seen many times. V usage is TRBV12-3 or TRBV12-4 and J usage is TRBJ2-1; maybe TRBD1 (5 bases). Trimming removed 2 bases at V and 3 bases at J, with 8 bases between. The CDR3 extends over 14 amino acids. CDR3: CASSLRQNYNEQFF. The CDR3 coding sequence is TGTGCCAGCAGTTTAAGACAGAACTACAATGAGCAGTTCTTC.

The chain links TRBV20-1 to TRBJ2-4; D might be TRBD2 (6 bases). The V end lost 3 bases, the J end lost 2 bases, and 17 bases lay between the germline ends. The CDR3 runs to 16 residues. Germline values: CDR1 DFQATT, CDR2 SNEGSKA (reference sequence). The CDR3 loop is CSASERRGGTKNIQYF. CDR3 sequence (DNA): TGCAGTGCTAGTGAACGGCGGGGCGGGACCAAAAACATTCAGTACTTC.

This clonotype appeared a few times. The rearrangement links TRBV12-3 or TRBV12-4 to TRBJ2-3, with a possible D match to TRBD1 (5 bases). Trimming pared 8 bases from V and 0 bases from J, leaving 12 bases between. This CDR3 is built from 14 residues. CDR3 amino acids: CASSDIHSTDTQYF. The DNA of the CDR3 is TGTGCCAGCTCGGACATACACAGCACAGATACGCAGTATTTT.

CDR3 coding DNA: TGCGCCAGCAGCCGAATGATACAAGAGACCCAGTACTTC. This translates into CASSRMIQETQYF. The V and J genes are TRBV4-1 and TRBJ2-5, with no clear D. In germline, CDR1 is MGHRA, CDR2 YSYEKL. V was cut by 4 bases and J by 2 bases, with 8 bases left in between. The CDR3 length is 13 residues.

There are many counts of this clonotype. The chain joins TRBV27 to TRBJ2-5; 8 bases line up with TRBD1. V lost 4 bases to trimming and J lost 9 bases; unmatched junction nucleotides: 13. Looked up from germline, CDR1 is MNHEY and CDR2 is SMNVEV (reference sequence). This CDR3 is built from 15 residues. CDR3 bases: TGTGCCAGCAGTTCCGCCCCGGACAGGGTGGGGGCCCAGTACTTC. This sequence encodes CASSSAPDRVGAQYF.

This clonotype was recorded at least ten times. V and J are TRBV20-1 and TRBJ2-3; TRBD2 matches at 9 bases. Trimming cost V 0 bases and J 2 bases; bases outside gene matches: 9. The CDR3 loop spans 17 amino acids. The germline V gene has CDR1 DFQATT and CDR2 SNEGSKA (reference sequence). The CDR3 DNA sequence: TGCAGTGCTAGAGATGGGGCGGCGGGAGGGACCACAGATACGCAGTATTTT. Translating it yields CSARDGAAGGTTDTQYF.

This clonotype came up many times. The V gene is TRBV7-3, the J gene TRBJ2-1, with a possible D match to TRBD2 (6 bases). Germline CDR1 SGHTA, CDR2 FQGTGA. The V end lost 2 bases, the J end lost 0 bases, and 11 bases lay between the germline ends. The CDR3 is 16 amino acids. The CDR3 protein is CASSLRAGSSYNEQFF. DNA for the CDR3: TGTGCCAGCAGCTTACGCGCGGGGAGCTCCTACAATGAGCAGTTCTTC.

This clonotype occurred many times. This chain uses TRBV20-1 with TRBJ2-5; maybe TRBD1 (6 bases). In germline, CDR1 is DFQATT, CDR2 SNEGSKA (reference sequence). Trimming cost V 7 bases and J 5 bases, with 20 bases left between them. The CDR3 sequence is 14 residues long. The CDR3 reads CSVLPGQGIETQYF. CDR3 nucleotide sequence: TGCAGTGTTTTACCGGGGCAGGGGATTGAGACCCAGTACTTC.

This clonotype has a handful of counts. This chain connects TRBV24-1 to TRBJ1-5; D is perhaps TRBD1 (6 bases). This CDR3 has 14 amino acids. The V gene lost 5 bases and the J gene lost 3 bases, with 10 bases spanning the gap. Germline lookup yields CDR1 KGHDR and CDR2 SFDVKD. The CDR3 bases are TGTGCCACCAGTGGGACAGACATCAATCAGCCCCAGCATTTT. Encoded protein: CATSGTDINQPQHF.

This clonotype was counted a few times. The CDR3 DNA reads as TGTGCCAGCAGGGGAGGGCTAGCGGGGAGAGCCAAAAACATTCAGTACTTC. It translates to CASRGGLAGRAKNIQYF. The chain employs TRBV2 and TRBJ2-4, with TRBD2 matching over 9 bases. The trim removed 6 bases at V and 0 bases at J, leaving 9 bases unmatched. The CDR3 has 17 amino acids. Germline CDR1 reads SNHLY; CDR2 reads FYNNEI.

The CDR3 region has the DNA TGTGCCAGCAGTTCTCCAGTACTCCCGCCCTCCTACGAGCAGTACTTC. It is translated as CASSSPVLPPSYEQYF. This chain connects TRBV6-8 to TRBJ2-7, with unresolved D. Per germline, CDR1 MNHGY and CDR2 SAAAGT. V gave up 4 bases and J gave up 0 bases, with 16 bases separating them. The CDR3 totals 16 residues.

This clonotype has just a few counts. The chain joins TRBV9 to TRBJ2-1; D is unresolved. This CDR3 contains 14 residues. V shed 0 bases and J shed 5 bases, with 9 bases lying between them. Germline values: CDR1 SGDLS, CDR2 YYNGEE. The CDR3 nucleotides are TGTGCCAGCAGCGTAGTTACCAACAACAATGAGCAGTTCTTC. As protein: CASSVVTNNNEQFF.